These T cell receptor beta chains were read from a single sample in a study of cytomegalovirus exposure and HLA in healthy donors. Measured with immunoSEQ multiplex PCR; TCRdb has only the in-frame clones, and not every one. The sample carries 250,000 to 300,000 clones, about 93% recorded once. Sequencing input: PBMCs. These receptors were taken from a girl aged 2-10 years in good health and CMV-seronegative. Both conserved end residues are part of each CDR3. Fields, in order: D gene, V gene, clone size, J gene, CDR3 DNA, CDR3 protein. D genes are given only for firm matches. Clone size appears in some rows only: once, few, many, or a class for an expanded clone.

>TRBD1|TRBV13|NA|TRBJ2-1
TGTGCCAGCAGGACAGGGGACGTGAGCTCCTACAATGAGCAGTTCTTC
CASRTGDVSSYNEQFF
>TRBD1|TRBV29-1|NA|TRBJ1-1
TGCAGCGTTGCGGACTTTCGTGGGACAGGGGGCGCAACTGAAGCTTTCTTT
CSVADFRGTGGATEAFF
>NA|TRBV14|once|TRBJ2-2
TGTGCCAGCAGCCAAGTTAGAGGGCGGACCGGGGAGCTGTTTTTT
CASSQVRGRTGELFF
>TRBD2|TRBV15|NA|TRBJ2-7
TGTGCCACCAGCAGGGACACTAGCGACTACGAGCAGTACTTC
CATSRDTSDYEQYF
>NA|TRBV30|once|TRBJ1-1
TGTGCCTGGACACTGACAGGGAACACTGAAGCTTTCTTT
CAWTLTGNTEAFF
>NA|TRBV6-5|NA|TRBJ2-7
TGTGCCAGCAGTACAGTCTACGAGCAGTACTTC
CASSTVYEQYF
>TRBD1|TRBV6-5|once|TRBJ1-5
TGTGCCAGCAGGACAGGGGGTAATCAGCCCCAGCATTTT
CASRTGGNQPQHF
>NA|TRBV6-1|NA|TRBJ1-1
TGTGCCAGCAGTCGGGGGGGAAGCACTGAAGCTTTCTTT
CASSRGGSTEAFF
>NA|TRBV21-1|NA|TRBJ2-7
TGTGCCAGCAGCAAAGCGAAGGGACAGGGACCCTACGAGCAGTACTTC
CASSKAKGQGPYEQYF
>NA|TRBV5-1|NA|TRBJ1-2
TGCGCCAGCAGCTTAATGGCAGAAGCTAACTATGGCTACACCTTC
CASSLMAEANYGYTF
>TRBD2|TRBV27|NA|TRBJ2-1
TGTGCCAGCAGTTGGGGGAGGGACGGCAATGAGCAGTTCTTC
CASSWGRDGNEQFF
>NA|TRBV5-1|NA|TRBJ1-1
TGCGCCAGCAGCCGGACAGCCGTCAACACTGAAGCTTTCTTT
CASSRTAVNTEAFF
>NA|TRBV11-2|NA|TRBJ2-5
TGTGCCAGCAGCAAAAACTACCAAGAGACCCAGTACTTC
CASSKNYQETQYF
>TRBD1|TRBV7-2|NA|TRBJ1-1
TGTGCCAGCAGCTTAGGGACAGGGATCACTGAAGCTTTCTTT
CASSLGTGITEAFF
>TRBD2|TRBV9|NA|TRBJ2-7
TGTGCCAGCAGCTTGGGACTAGCGGGCCCTATCGAGCAGTACTTC
CASSLGLAGPIEQYF
>TRBD1|TRBV28|NA|TRBJ1-2
TGTGCCAGCAGTCCGGACAGGGGGCGCATCTATGGCTACACCTTC
CASSPDRGRIYGYTF
>TRBD1|TRBV5-1|NA|TRBJ2-7
TGCGCCAGCAGCAGGGGGCCGGACGAGCAGTACTTC
CASSRGPDEQYF
>NA|TRBV10-1|NA|TRBJ2-3
TGCGCCAGCAGTACTCTACCCTTGGAGCTGTATTTT
CASSTLPLELYF
>TRBD2|TRBV30|NA|TRBJ2-2
TGTGCCTGGAGCCCGGACAGAATAGCGGGGGCCAGGGGGGCCGGGGAGCTGTTTTTT
CAWSPDRIAGARGAGELFF
>NA|TRBV27|NA|TRBJ1-3
TGTGCCAGCAGACAGGACAGCGCCTCTGGAAACACCATATATTTT
CASRQDSASGNTIYF
>NA|TRBV19|NA|TRBJ1-2
TGTGCCAGTAATCCACAGGGATCTAACTATGGCTACACCTTC
CASNPQGSNYGYTF
>NA|TRBV30|NA|TRBJ2-2
TGTGCCTGGAGTAGGGGCCGAACCGGGGAGCTGTTTTTT
CAWSRGRTGELFF
>TRBD1|TRBV18|NA|TRBJ2-7
TGTGCCAGCTCACCACCAGGACAGGGAATCTACGAGCAGTACTTC
CASSPPGQGIYEQYF
>TRBD1|TRBV7-6|NA|TRBJ1-4
TGTGCCAGCAGCCTAACACCGGGACAGGGTAATGAAAAACTGTTTTTT
CASSLTPGQGNEKLFF
>TRBD2|TRBV10-1|NA|TRBJ2-1
TGCGCCAGCAGTGAGGCTAGCGGGAGCATGAATGAGCAGTTCTTC
CASSEASGSMNEQFF
>NA|TRBV5-1|NA|TRBJ1-1
TGCGCCAGCAGCTTGCGCCCGCTTGGGGGGATGAACACTGAAGCTTTCTTT
CASSLRPLGGMNTEAFF
>NA|TRBV27|NA|TRBJ2-1
TGTGCCAGCAGTCCCTATCGAGGGATCAATGAGCAGTTCTTC
CASSPYRGINEQFF
>TRBD1|TRBV2|few|TRBJ2-7
TGTGCCAGCAGTGGATTGCAGGGGACAGGGGCCTCCGAGCAGTACTTC
CASSGLQGTGASEQYF